This TCR beta chain was profiled in a study of post-analysis software for immune sequencing data. Regarding this clonotype: Antigen: not known.

Whole-study results and caveats: Multiple sclerosis patients had significantly lower normalized Chao1 diversity than controls. The five TRBV segments detected at higher frequency in patients than in controls included TRBV5-6, TRBV5-1 and TRBV20-1.

Trimming at V came to 4 bases and at J to 4 bases, leaving 5 bases not matched to a gene. The CDR3 has 14 residues. Germline-derived CDR1 and CDR2 are SGHKS and YYEKEE (reference sequence). TCR beta cDNA libraries had unique molecular identifiers. TCRdb reanalysed the PCR reads using MiXCR and keeps one entry per CDR3 protein. The sample holds about 200,000 distinct CDR3 sequences; 25% to 30% are singletons and the top ten take 3% to 3.5%. This clonotype was sampled from a girl aged 2-17 years with multiple sclerosis. Material for sequencing was blood. J is TRBJ2-1 and V is TRBV5-5; 7 bases match TRBD1. DNA for the CDR3: TGTGCCAGCAGCCGGGACAGCTTTTACAATGAGCAGTTCTTC. This sequence encodes CASSRDSFYNEQFF. Full variable domain (missing parts from reference TRBV5-5 and TRBJ2-1): DAGVTQSPTHLIKTRGQQVTLRCSPISGHKSVSWYQQVLGQGPQFIFQYYEKEERGRGNFPDRFSARQFPNYSSELNVNALLLGDSALYLCASSRDSFYNEQFFGPGTRLTVL.